Listed below are T cell receptor beta chains from one sample, sequenced in a study of blood T cell repertoires in COVID-19. The table came from immunoSEQ multiplex PCR; TCRdb's copy has only in-frame clones and leaves some out. The table shows about 260,000 clones, with about 88% occurring only once. Sequenced material: peripheral blood. Every receptor here comes from a man in his thirties or forties with active or convalescent COVID-19. The CDR3 runs from the conserved cysteine through the conserved F or W. D genes are given only for firm matches. The size entry is marked missing in some rows and otherwise reads once, few, many or a size class.

D | J | V | size | CDR3 | DNA
TRBD1 | TRBJ1-2 | TRBV7-9 | NA | CASSLAGGSGYTF | TGTGCCAGCAGCTTAGCAGGGGGCAGTGGCTACACCTTC
NA | TRBJ2-2 | TRBV27 | NA | CASRQGAGELFF | TGTGCCAGCAGACAGGGCGCCGGGGAGCTGTTTTTT
TRBD1 | TRBJ2-1 | TRBV19 | NA | CASRTGTVRSYNEQFF | TGTGCCAGTAGGACAGGGACCGTTCGCTCCTACAATGAGCAGTTCTTC
NA | TRBJ2-6 | TRBV6-5 | once | CASKADTGANVLTF | TGTGCCAGCAAGGCGGACACTGGGGCCAACGTCCTGACTTTC
NA | TRBJ2-1 | TRBV24-1 | NA | CATSDTQVADEQFF | TGTGCCACCAGTGACACACAGGTTGCTGATGAGCAGTTCTTC
NA | TRBJ2-7 | TRBV6-2/TRBV6-3 | NA | CASSYGGHLTYEQYF | TGTGCCAGCAGTTACGGGGGCCATCTCACCTACGAGCAGTACTTC
NA | TRBJ2-7 | TRBV6-6 | NA | CASSSLTVLYEQYF | TGTGCCAGCAGTTCGTTGACAGTTCTCTACGAGCAGTACTTC
NA | TRBJ1-6 | TRBV6-5 | NA | CASRPGSSYNSPLHF | TGTGCCAGCAGACCCGGGAGCTCCTATAATTCACCCCTCCACTTT
NA | TRBJ1-2 | TRBV7-9 | NA | CASSLRGMGSYMVGYTF | TGTGCCAGCAGCTTAAGGGGAATGGGCAGCTACATGGTTGGCTACACCTTC
NA | TRBJ2-7 | TRBV7-9 | NA | CASSPPSNEQYF | TGTGCCAGCAGCCCCCCTAGCAACGAGCAGTACTTC
NA | TRBJ2-5 | TRBV15 | NA | CATSRDLPSPYRDQETQYF | TGTGCCACCAGCAGAGATCTTCCCTCCCCCTACAGGGACCAAGAGACCCAGTACTTC
TRBD2 | TRBJ2-3 | TRBV19 | NA | CASSMGLAGDHTDTQYF | TGTGCCAGTAGTATGGGGCTAGCGGGGGACCACACAGATACGCAGTATTTT
NA | TRBJ2-1 | TRBV29-1 | NA | CSVEGGGLNEQFF | TGCAGCGTAGAGGGGGGGGGCCTCAATGAGCAGTTCTTC
NA | TRBJ1-2 | TRBV13 | NA | CASSLGRKVQPTYGYTF | TGTGCCAGCAGCTTAGGCCGCAAGGTACAGCCGACCTATGGCTACACCTTC
NA | TRBJ1-1 | TRBV9 | few | CASSVAAGAGADEAFF | TGTGCCAGCAGCGTAGCGGCAGGGGCTGGGGCTGATGAAGCTTTCTTT
NA | TRBJ2-3 | TRBV4-3 | NA | CASSQDPDSFTDTQYF | TGCGCCAGCAGCCAAGATCCGGACAGTTTCACAGATACGCAGTATTTT
TRBD1 | TRBJ1-2 | TRBV7-2 | few | CASSLAGTESNYGYTF | TGTGCCAGCAGCTTAGCGGGGACAGAGTCTAACTATGGCTACACCTTC
TRBD1 | TRBJ2-5 | TRBV3-1/TRBV3-2 | NA | CASSPEPTGGFETQYF | TGTGCCAGCAGCCCGGAACCGACAGGGGGCTTTGAGACCCAGTACTTC
TRBD1 | TRBJ2-4 | TRBV6-5 | NA | CASSQDRGAKNIQYF | TGTGCCAGCAGCCAGGACAGGGGGGCCAAAAACATTCAGTACTTC
TRBD1 | TRBJ2-3 | TRBV9 | few | CASSVAPGQGADTQYF | TGTGCCAGCAGCGTAGCTCCGGGACAGGGTGCAGATACGCAGTATTTT
NA | TRBJ2-2 | TRBV6-5 | NA | CASNSLRGNTGELFF | TGTGCCAGCAATTCACTCAGGGGAAACACCGGGGAGCTGTTTTTT
NA | TRBJ1-6 | TRBV3-1/TRBV3-2 | NA | CASSPTYTSSYNSPLHF | TGTGCCAGCAGCCCGACCTATACTAGCTCCTATAATTCACCCCTCCACTTT
TRBD1 | TRBJ1-2 | TRBV2 | once | CASMRDRGDGYTF | TGTGCCAGCATGAGGGACAGGGGAGATGGCTACACCTTC
NA | TRBJ2-3 | TRBV24-1 | once | CATSDAVGGAGDTQYF | TGTGCCACCAGTGACGCCGTTGGGGGGGCCGGAGATACGCAGTATTTT
NA | TRBJ1-2 | TRBV7-9 | NA | CASSLPDTGFGYGYTF | TGTGCCAGCAGCTTGCCAGATACAGGGTTCGGCTATGGCTACACCTTC
TRBD1 | TRBJ1-2 | TRBV7-9 | NA | CASSGQGGGYTF | TGTGCCAGCAGCGGGCAGGGGGGTGGCTACACCTTC
NA | TRBJ1-1 | TRBV11-2 | NA | CASSLVASPRAFF | TGTGCCAGCAGCTTAGTAGCCTCACCCCGAGCTTTCTTT
TRBD1 | TRBJ1-2 | TRBV7-2 | once | CASSLGTGDPYGYTF | TGTGCCAGCAGCTTAGGGACAGGGGATCCCTATGGCTACACCTTC
NA | TRBJ1-2 | TRBV6-5 | NA | CASRDIRAPYGYTF | TGTGCCAGCAGAGATATACGAGCACCCTATGGCTACACCTTC
TRBD2 | TRBJ2-1 | TRBV5-1 | few | CASSLLSLAGLYNEQFF | TGCGCCAGCAGCTTGCTCTCTCTAGCGGGGCTTTACAATGAGCAGTTCTTC
NA | TRBJ1-1 | TRBV27 | NA | CASSFSPGTRFSEAFF | TGTGCCAGCAGTTTTTCCCCAGGCACCCGCTTCTCTGAAGCTTTCTTT
NA | TRBJ1-1 | TRBV6-5 | few | CASSYGDRMNTEAFF | TGTGCCAGCAGTTATGGAGACAGGATGAACACTGAAGCTTTCTTT
NA | TRBJ2-1 | TRBV13 | few | CASRLLYNEQFF | TGTGCCAGCAGACTACTCTACAATGAGCAGTTCTTC
NA | TRBJ1-2 | TRBV11-3 | NA | CASSLSGGDGYTF | TGTGCCAGCAGCTTATCGGGGGGCGATGGCTACACCTTC
TRBD1 | TRBJ1-3 | TRBV4-2 | NA | CASSQGPRTGAGNTIYF | TGTGCCAGCAGCCAAGGCCCCAGGACAGGGGCCGGAAACACCATATATTTT
TRBD2 | TRBJ2-1 | TRBV19 | NA | CASKVGGGFIYGEQFF | TGTGCCAGTAAGGTTGGCGGGGGATTTATCTACGGTGAGCAGTTCTTC
NA | TRBJ1-3 | TRBV7-9 | NA | CASSYGLSLSGNTIYF | TGTGCCAGCAGCTACGGACTCTCTCTGTCTGGAAACACCATATATTTT
NA | TRBJ1-4 | TRBV5-1 | once | CASSSGFTNEKLFF | TGCGCCAGCAGCTCGGGGTTCACTAATGAAAAACTGTTTTTT
TRBD1 | TRBJ1-2 | TRBV7-2 | NA | CASSLDPDRGMSKGYTF | TGTGCCAGCAGCTTAGACCCGGACAGGGGGATGAGCAAAGGCTACACCTTC
NA | TRBJ1-5 | TRBV7-2 | NA | CASSLRAGWEPQPQHF | TGTGCCAGCAGCTTAAGGGCAGGGTGGGAACCTCAGCCCCAGCATTTT
NA | TRBJ2-7 | TRBV27 | NA | CASSSNAKSSGAYEQYF | TGTGCCAGCAGTTCCAATGCGAAATCTTCGGGGGCCTACGAGCAGTACTTC
NA | TRBJ1-2 | TRBV2 | NA | CASWGLRHYGYTF | TGTGCCAGTTGGGGACTCCGGCACTATGGCTACACCTTC
NA | TRBJ2-7 | TRBV6-6 | NA | CASSYLASTNEQYF | TGTGCCAGCAGTTACCTCGCTAGCACGAACGAGCAGTACTTC
TRBD1 | TRBJ2-5 | TRBV3-1/TRBV3-2 | NA | CASSQEQGSETQYF | TGTGCCAGCAGCCAAGAACAGGGGTCAGAGACCCAGTACTTC
TRBD1 | TRBJ2-1 | TRBV19 | NA | CASSIDRGQGDNNEQFF | TGTGCCAGTAGTATAGATCGGGGACAGGGGGATAACAATGAGCAGTTCTTC